This T cell receptor beta chain was profiled in a study of T cells in Graves' hyperthyroidism and ophthalmopathy. The study's findings and limits: Most thyroid clonotypes expanded above 0.001 were also detected in blood.

Researchers barred patients who had uncontrolled infection, other autoimmune disease, pregnancy or lactation. This clonotype occurred many times. The antigen is not known. The germline CDR1 and CDR2 sequences are SEHNR and FQNEAQ (reference sequence). The CDR3 has 14 residues. V lost 4 bases, J lost 9 bases, and 16 bases lay in between. Amplified regions were TCR beta CDR3 sequences from RNA transcripts. The HTBI primer set was used in a first-round RT-PCR of the TCR CDR3. MiXCR was run by TCRdb on the multiplex PCR reads, yielding one entry per CDR3 protein. The sample yields some 300,000 distinct CDR3 sequences, roughly 15% seen once.

The V and J genes are TRBV7-9 and TRBJ2-1; D is unclear. The sequence came from a woman between 40 and 55 years old with Graves' hyperthyroidism. Specimen: blood. The CDR3 spells CASSSLSVRAEQFF. Written as DNA, the CDR3 is TGTGCCAGCAGCTCACTATCCGTCCGTGCTGAGCAGTTCTTC.